The 2 T cell receptor beta chains reported below all come from one sample, sequenced in a study of T cell responses to AZD1222 COVID-19 vaccine. Using immunoSEQ multiplex PCR, the repertoire was profiled, and TCRdb retains in-frame clones only, with some absent. Of 130,000 or so clones in the sample, around 84% are singletons; the top ten hold more than 10%. The sample was peripheral blood, taken on day 0 of AZD1222 vaccination. All receptors come from an adult in good health.

The chain recombines TRBV7-2 with TRBJ1-6; 8 positions match TRBD1. Germline values: CDR1 SGHTA, CDR2 FQGNSA. The CDR3 runs to 16 residues. V gave up 4 bases and J gave up 7 bases; unmatched junction bases: 9. The CDR3 loop is CASSSPGGAWNSPLHF. The CDR3 DNA sequence: TGTGCCAGCAGCTCGCCAGGGGGCGCCTGGAATTCACCCCTCCACTTT.

This sequence joins TRBV9 and TRBJ2-3; TRBD2 matches at 9 bases. This CDR3 contains 16 residues. The germline CDR1 and CDR2 sequences are SGDLS and YYNGEE. V lost 0 bases and J lost 0; bases outside the gene matches: 2. The DNA for the CDR3 is TGTGCCAGCAGCGTAGCTAGCGGGGTTAGCACAGATACGCAGTATTTT. It codes for CASSVASGVSTDTQYF.